This TCR beta chain was identified in a study of OX40 agonist ivuxolimab in advanced cancers. Study information: Patients in dose escalation had liver, melanoma, kidney or head and neck cancers. Overall study findings and caveats: Blood T cells, both CD4+ and CD8+, expanded clonally by week 6 at 0.1 to 3.0 mg/kg.

Per the germline V gene, CDR1 is SGHAT and CDR2 is FQNNGV. The CDR3 is 12 residues long. The V and J ends lost 2 bases and 3 bases respectively, with 2 bases between them. This clone turned up a few times. What it recognizes is unknown. This table comes from immunoSEQ multiplex PCR, and its TCRdb copy is limited to in-frame clones, with some not included. Altogether 60,000 to 65,000 clones are present, roughly nine tenths being singletons, with the ten largest covering about 4.8%. A history of autoimmune disease or systemic immunosuppression excluded patients. The specimen comprised CD4+ or CD8+ T cells sorted from blood, sampled in a trial of the OX40 agonist ivuxolimab. This receptor was obtained from an adult with an advanced solid tumor such as melanoma, head and neck, liver or kidney cancer. V is TRBV11-2 and J is TRBJ1-5, with D uncertain. CDR3 loop: CASSLNNQPQHF. CDR3 coding DNA: TGTGCCAGCAGCTTAAACAATCAGCCCCAGCATTTT.